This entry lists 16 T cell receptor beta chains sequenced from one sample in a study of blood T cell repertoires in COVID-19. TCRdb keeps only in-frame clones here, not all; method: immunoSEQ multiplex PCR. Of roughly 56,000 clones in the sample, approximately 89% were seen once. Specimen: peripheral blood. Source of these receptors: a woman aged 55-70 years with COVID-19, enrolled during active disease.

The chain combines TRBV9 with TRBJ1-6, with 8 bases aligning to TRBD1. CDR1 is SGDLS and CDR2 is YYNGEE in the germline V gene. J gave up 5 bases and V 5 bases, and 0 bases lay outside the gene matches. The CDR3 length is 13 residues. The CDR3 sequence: CASRGQDNSPLHF. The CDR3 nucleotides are TGTGCCAGCAGGGGACAGGATAATTCACCCCTCCACTTT.

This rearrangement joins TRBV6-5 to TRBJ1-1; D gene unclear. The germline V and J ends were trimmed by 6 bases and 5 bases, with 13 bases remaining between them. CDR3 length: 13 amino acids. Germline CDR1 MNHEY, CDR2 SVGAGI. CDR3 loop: CASRTGVRTEAFF. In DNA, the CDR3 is TGTGCCAGCAGAACCGGGGTTAGGACTGAAGCTTTCTTT.

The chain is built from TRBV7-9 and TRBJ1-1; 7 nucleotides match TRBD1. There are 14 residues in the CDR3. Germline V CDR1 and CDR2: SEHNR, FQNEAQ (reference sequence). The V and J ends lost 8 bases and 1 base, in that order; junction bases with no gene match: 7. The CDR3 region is CASGTGARNTEAFF. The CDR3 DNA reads TGTGCCAGCGGAACAGGGGCCCGGAACACTGAAGCTTTCTTT.

For the CDR3, the DNA is TGTGCCAGCAGAGGACAGGAGGAGAATATATACGAGCAGTACTTC. It encodes CASRGQEENIYEQYF. The rearrangement uses TRBV19 and TRBJ2-7; TRBD1 matches 7 bases. Germline loops: CDR1 LNHDA, CDR2 SQIVND (reference sequence). Trimming at V came to 9 bases and at J to 4 bases, leaving 15 bases not matched to a gene. The CDR3 loop spans 15 amino acids.

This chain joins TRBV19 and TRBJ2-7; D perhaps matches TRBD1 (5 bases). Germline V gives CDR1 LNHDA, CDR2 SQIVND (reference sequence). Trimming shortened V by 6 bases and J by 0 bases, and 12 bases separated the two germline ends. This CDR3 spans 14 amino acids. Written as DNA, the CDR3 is TGTGCCAGTAGAGCAGGACACGTCTCCTACGAGCAGTACTTC. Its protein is CASRAGHVSYEQYF.

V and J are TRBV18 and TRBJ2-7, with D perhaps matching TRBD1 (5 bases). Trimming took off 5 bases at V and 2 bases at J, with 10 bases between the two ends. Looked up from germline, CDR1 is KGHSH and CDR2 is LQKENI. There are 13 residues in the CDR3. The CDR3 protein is CASSARVAYEQYF. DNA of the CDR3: TGTGCCAGCTCAGCCAGGGTCGCCTACGAGCAGTACTTC.

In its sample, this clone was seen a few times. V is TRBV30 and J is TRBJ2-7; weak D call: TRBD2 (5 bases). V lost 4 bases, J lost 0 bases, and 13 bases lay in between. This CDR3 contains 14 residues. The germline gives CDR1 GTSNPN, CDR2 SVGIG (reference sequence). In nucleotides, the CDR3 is TGTGCCTGGAATCGGGGATTTAGCTCCTACGAGCAGTACTTC. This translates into CAWNRGFSSYEQYF.

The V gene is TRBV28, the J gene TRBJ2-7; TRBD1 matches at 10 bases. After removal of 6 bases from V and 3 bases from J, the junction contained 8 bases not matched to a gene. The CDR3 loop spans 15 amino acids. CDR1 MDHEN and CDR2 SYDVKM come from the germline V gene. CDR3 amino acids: CASRWGQGQGYEQYF. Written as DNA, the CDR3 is TGTGCCAGCAGATGGGGACAGGGGCAAGGCTACGAGCAGTACTTC.

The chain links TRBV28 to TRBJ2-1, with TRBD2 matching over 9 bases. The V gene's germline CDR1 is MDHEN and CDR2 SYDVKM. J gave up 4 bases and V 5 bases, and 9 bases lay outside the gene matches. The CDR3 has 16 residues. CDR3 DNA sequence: TGTGCCAGCAGTCTAGCTCGACTAGCGGCTTACAATGAGCAGTTCTTC. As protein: CASSLARLAAYNEQFF.

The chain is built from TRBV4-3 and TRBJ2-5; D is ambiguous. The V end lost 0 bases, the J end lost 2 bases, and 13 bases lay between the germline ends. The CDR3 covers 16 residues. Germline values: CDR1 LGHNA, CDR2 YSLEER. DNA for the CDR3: TGCGCCAGCAGCCAAGATGCGGCAGATCGACAAGAGACCCAGTACTTC. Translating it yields CASSQDAADRQETQYF.

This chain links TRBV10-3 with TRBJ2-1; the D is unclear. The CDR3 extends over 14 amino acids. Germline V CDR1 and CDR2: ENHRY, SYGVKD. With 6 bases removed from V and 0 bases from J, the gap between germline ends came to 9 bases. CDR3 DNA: TGTGCCATCAGCTTCTCGAGCTCCTACAATGAGCAGTTCTTC. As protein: CAISFSSSYNEQFF.

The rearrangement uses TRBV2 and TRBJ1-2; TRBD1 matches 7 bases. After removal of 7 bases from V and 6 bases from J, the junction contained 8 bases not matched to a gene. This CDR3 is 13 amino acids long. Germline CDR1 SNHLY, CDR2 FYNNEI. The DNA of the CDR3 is TGTGCCAGCAAGAATACAGGGGTCGATGGCTACACCTTC. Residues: CASKNTGVDGYTF.

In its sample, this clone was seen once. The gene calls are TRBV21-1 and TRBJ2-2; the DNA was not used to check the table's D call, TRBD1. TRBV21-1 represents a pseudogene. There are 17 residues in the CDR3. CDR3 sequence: CASSKGRDSGVTGELFF. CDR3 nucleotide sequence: TGTGCCAGCAGCAAAGGGCGGGACAGTGGGGTCACCGGGGAGCTGTTTTTT.

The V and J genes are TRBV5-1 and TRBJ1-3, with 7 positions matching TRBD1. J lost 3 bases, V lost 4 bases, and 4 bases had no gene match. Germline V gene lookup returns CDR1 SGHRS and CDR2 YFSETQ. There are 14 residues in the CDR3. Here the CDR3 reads CASSPRGLGNTIYF. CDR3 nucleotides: TGCGCCAGCAGCCCAAGGGGGCTTGGAAACACCATATATTTT.

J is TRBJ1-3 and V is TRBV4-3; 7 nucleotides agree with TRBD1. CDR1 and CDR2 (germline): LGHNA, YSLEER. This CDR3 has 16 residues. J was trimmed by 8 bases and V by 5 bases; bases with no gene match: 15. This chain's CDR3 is CASSSEGGRGTDTIYF. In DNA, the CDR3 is TGCGCCAGCAGCTCGGAAGGTGGCAGGGGGACAGACACCATATATTTT.

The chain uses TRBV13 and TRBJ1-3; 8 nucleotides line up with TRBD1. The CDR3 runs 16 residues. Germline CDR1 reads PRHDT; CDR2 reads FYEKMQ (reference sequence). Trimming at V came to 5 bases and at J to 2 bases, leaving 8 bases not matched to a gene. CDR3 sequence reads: CASSRAARGPGNTIYF. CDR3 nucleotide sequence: TGTGCCAGCAGCCGCGCCGCCAGGGGGCCTGGAAACACCATATATTTT.